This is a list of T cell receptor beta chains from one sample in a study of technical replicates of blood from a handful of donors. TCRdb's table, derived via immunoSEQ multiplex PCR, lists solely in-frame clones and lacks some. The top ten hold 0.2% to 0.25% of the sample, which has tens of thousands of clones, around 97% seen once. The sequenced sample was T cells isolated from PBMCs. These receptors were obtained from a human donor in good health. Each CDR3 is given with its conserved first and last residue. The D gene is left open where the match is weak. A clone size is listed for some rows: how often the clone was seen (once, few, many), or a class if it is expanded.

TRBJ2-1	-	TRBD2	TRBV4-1	CASRVHFPGLAGAQSSYNEQFF	TGCGCCAGCAGAGTTCATTTCCCGGGACTAGCGGGGGCCCAGAGCTCCTACAATGAGCAGTTCTTC
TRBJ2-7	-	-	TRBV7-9	CASSSPDRLSYEQYF	TGTGCCAGCAGCTCGCCCGACAGGCTATCCTACGAGCAGTACTTC
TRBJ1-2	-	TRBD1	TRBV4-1	CASSPVVGTGGYGYTF	TGCGCCAGCAGCCCGGTGGTGGGAACAGGGGGATATGGCTACACCTTC
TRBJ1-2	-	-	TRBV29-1	CSSIKGGGDSRDYGYTF	TGCAGCTCAATAAAGGGGGGGGGCGACTCGAGAGACTATGGCTACACCTTC
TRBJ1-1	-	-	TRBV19	CASSGRQSNTEAFF	TGTGCCAGTAGTGGAAGACAGAGTAACACTGAAGCTTTCTTT
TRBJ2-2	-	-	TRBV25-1	CASSVSRGNTGELFF	TGTGCCAGCAGTGTGAGCAGGGGAAACACCGGGGAGCTGTTTTTT
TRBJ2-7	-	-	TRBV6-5	CATHGFLYEQYF	TGTGCCACCCACGGGTTCCTCTACGAGCAGTACTTC
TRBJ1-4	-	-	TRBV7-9	CASSLQGNEKLFF	TGTGCCAGCAGCTTACAGGGGAATGAAAAACTGTTTTTT
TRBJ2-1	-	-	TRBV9	CASSEQGFNEQFF	TGTGCCAGCAGCGAACAGGGTTTCAATGAGCAGTTCTTC
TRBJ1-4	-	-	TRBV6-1	CASMGATNEKLFF	TGTGCCAGCATGGGGGCCACTAATGAAAAACTGTTTTTT
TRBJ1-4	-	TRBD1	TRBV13	CASSPRTGIGEKLFF	TGTGCCAGCAGCCCCCGGACAGGGATAGGTGAAAAACTGTTTTTT
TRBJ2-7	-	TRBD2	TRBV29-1	CSASGRAFPYEQYF	TGCAGCGCGAGCGGGAGGGCCTTCCCCTACGAGCAGTACTTC
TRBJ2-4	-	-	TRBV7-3	CASSPYPAVAKNIQYF	TGTGCCAGCAGCCCCTATCCCGCGGTAGCCAAAAACATTCAGTACTTC
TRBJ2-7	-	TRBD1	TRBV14	CASSQRSIPSRDRPLHRYF	TGTGCCAGCAGCCAAAGATCTATCCCTTCCCGGGACAGGCCACTCCATCGGTACTTC
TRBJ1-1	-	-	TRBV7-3	CASSDGQPNTEAFF	TGTGCCAGCAGCGACGGACAGCCGAACACTGAAGCTTTCTTT
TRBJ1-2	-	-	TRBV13	CASSFSYGYTF	TGTGCCAGCAGCTTCAGCTATGGCTACACCTTC
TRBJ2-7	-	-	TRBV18	CASSPTDSGFPYEQYF	TGTGCCAGCTCACCGACTGATAGCGGTTTTCCCTACGAGCAGTACTTC
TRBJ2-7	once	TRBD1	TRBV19	CASQDRNEQYF	TGTGCCAGTCAGGACAGGAACGAGCAGTACTTC
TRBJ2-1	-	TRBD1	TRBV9	CASSVVGTDYNEQFF	TGTGCCAGCAGCGTAGTGGGGACAGACTACAATGAGCAGTTCTTC
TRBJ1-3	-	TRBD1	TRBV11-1	CASSLWDSPGNTIYF	TGTGCCAGCAGCTTATGGGACAGTCCTGGAAACACCATATATTTT
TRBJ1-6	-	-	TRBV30	CAWSAASSYNSPLHF	TGTGCCTGGAGTGCGGCTAGCTCCTATAATTCACCCCTCCACTTT
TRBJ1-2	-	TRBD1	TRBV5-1	CASSLEGQGTYGYTF	TGCGCCAGCAGCTTGGAGGGACAGGGGACCTATGGCTACACCTTC
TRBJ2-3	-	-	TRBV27	CASSLSPSSDTQYF	TGTGCCAGCAGTTTATCCCCCTCTTCAGATACGCAGTATTTT
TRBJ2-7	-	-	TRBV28	CASSLAGRVYDTAF	TGTGCCAGCAGTTTAGCGGGACGCGTCTACGACACAGCCTTC
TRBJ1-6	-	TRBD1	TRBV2	CASSGTGSYLYNSPLHF	TGTGCCAGCAGTGGGACAGGCTCCTACCTTTATAATTCACCCCTCCACTTT
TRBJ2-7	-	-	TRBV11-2	CASSPVGSSYEQYF	TGTGCCAGCAGCCCAGTGGGGAGCTCCTACGAGCAGTACTTC
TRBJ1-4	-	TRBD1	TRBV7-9	CASSLGTGPNEKLFF	TGTGCCAGCAGCCTCGGGACAGGACCGAATGAAAAACTGTTTTTT